The following is a TCR beta chain sequence with its context. Its specificity is not known. The germline V gene encodes CDR1 SGHKS and CDR2 YYEKEE (reference sequence). CDR3 length: 12 amino acids. V was pared by 7 bases and J by 3 bases, with 11 bases between. This entry belongs to a study of shared clonotypes between healthy human individuals. Across the whole study: Per donor, three plates held CD4 naive cells, three held CD4 memory, two held CD8 naive and one held CD8 memory. Study results and caveats: The naive CD4 repertoires of a few donors were compared, and roughly 5% of clonotypes were shared.

CD4+ cells yielded CD45RA+ naive and CD45RA-negative memory subsets. In the original workflow: Filtering differed because ImmunoSEQ produced junction-only sequences that carried no quality scores. Data came from immunoSEQ multiplex PCR; TCRdb stores just in-frame clones and leaves some out. Clone size and V and J calls were adopted from that table, with D and trimming inferred from the DNA. The table records over 2 million clones, around 95% of them present only once. The origin of this receptor is a man between 18 and 35 years old in good health. V and J are TRBV5-5 and TRBJ2-7; D is perhaps TRBD2 (6 bases). The sample comprised naive CD4+ T cells sorted from blood. Subset described: CD45RA+ positively selected. Here the CDR3 DNA reads TGTGCCAGCGGCACCGGGAGCTACGAGCAGTACTTC. This translates into CASGTGSYEQYF.